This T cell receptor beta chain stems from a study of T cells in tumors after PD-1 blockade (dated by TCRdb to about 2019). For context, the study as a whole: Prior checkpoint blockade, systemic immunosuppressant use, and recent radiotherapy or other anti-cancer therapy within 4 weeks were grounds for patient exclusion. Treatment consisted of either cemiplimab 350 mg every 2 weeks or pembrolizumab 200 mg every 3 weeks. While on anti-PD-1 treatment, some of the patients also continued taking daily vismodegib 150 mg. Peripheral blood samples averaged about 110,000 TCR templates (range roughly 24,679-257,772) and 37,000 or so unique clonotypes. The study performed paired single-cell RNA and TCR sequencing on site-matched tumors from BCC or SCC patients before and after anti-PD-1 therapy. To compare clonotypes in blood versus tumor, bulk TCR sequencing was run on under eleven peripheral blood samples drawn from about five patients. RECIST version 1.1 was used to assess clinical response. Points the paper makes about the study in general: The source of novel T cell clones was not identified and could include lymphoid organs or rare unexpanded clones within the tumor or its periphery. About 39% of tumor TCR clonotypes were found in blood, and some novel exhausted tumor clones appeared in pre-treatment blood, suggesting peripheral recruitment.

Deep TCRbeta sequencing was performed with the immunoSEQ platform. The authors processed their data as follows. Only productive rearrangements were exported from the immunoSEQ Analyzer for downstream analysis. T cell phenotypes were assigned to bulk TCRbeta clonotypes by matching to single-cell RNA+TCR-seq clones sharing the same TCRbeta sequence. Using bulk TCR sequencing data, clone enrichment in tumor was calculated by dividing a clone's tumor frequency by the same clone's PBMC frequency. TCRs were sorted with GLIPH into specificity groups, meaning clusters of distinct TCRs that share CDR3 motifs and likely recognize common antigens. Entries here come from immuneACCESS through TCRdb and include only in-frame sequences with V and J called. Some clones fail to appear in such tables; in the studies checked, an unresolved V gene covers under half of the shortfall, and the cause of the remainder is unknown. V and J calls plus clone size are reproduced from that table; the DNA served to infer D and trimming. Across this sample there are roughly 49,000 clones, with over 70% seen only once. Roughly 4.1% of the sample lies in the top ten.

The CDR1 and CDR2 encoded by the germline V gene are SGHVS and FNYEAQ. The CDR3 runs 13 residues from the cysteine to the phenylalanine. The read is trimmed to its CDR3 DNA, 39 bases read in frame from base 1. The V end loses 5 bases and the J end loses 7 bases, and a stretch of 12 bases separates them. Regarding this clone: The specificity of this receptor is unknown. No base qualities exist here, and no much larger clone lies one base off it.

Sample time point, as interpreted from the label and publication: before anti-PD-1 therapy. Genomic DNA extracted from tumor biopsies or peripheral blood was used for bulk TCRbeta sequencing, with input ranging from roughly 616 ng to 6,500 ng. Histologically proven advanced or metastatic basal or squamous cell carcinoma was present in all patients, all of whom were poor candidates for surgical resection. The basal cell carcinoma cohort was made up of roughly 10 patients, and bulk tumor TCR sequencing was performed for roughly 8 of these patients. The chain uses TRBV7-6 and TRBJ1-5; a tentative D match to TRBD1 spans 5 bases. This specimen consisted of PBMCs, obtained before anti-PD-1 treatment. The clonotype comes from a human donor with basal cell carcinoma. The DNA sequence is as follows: TGTGCCAGCAGCGGGACCGAGCTACAGCCCCAGCATTTT. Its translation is CASSGTELQPQHF.